This T cell receptor (beta chain) was captured in a study of T cells in tumors after PD-1 blockade. General study findings and limits: Blood contained about 43% of the tumor's TCR clonotypes.

This CDR3 comprises 13 residues. V gave up 6 bases and J gave up 4 bases, with 10 bases separating them. Some clones are missing from TCRdb's copy, which holds only in-frame ones; the method was immunoSEQ multiplex PCR. This table has about 24,000 clones, about 82% appearing once. In the case of this clone: What it binds is unknown.

This material consisted of PBMCs, taken after anti-PD-1 treatment. V gene TRBV12-3 or TRBV12-4 combines with J gene TRBJ1-5, with D perhaps TRBD1 (6 bases). This TCR was recovered from a human donor with basal cell carcinoma. Written as DNA, the CDR3 is TGTGCCAGCAGACAGGGTTGGAATCAGCCCCAGCATTTT. It translates to CASRQGWNQPQHF.